This TCR beta chain was sequenced in a study of identical twins. This CDR3 has 15 amino acids. The V end lost 6 bases, the J end lost 0 bases, and 12 bases lay between the germline ends. CDR1 is SQVTM, CDR2 ANQGSEA, per germline. Ten or more counts support this clonotype. TCRdb redid the calling of the 5' RACE reads with MiXCR, one entry per CDR3 protein. There are 200,000 to 250,000 distinct CDR3 sequences in the sample; roughly 7% occur only once, and approximately 3.7% lies in the top ten. These data also featured in a second study, about yellow fever vaccine responses in identical twins.

The receptor comes from a woman younger than 35 in good health. The sequencing input was memory (CD45RO+) T cells sorted from blood. V usage is TRBV29-1 and J usage is TRBJ2-6, with D unresolved. The CDR3 here is CSVSLPSSGANVLTF. CDR3 DNA sequence: TGCAGCGTCTCCCTGCCTTCCTCTGGGGCCAACGTCCTGACTTTC.